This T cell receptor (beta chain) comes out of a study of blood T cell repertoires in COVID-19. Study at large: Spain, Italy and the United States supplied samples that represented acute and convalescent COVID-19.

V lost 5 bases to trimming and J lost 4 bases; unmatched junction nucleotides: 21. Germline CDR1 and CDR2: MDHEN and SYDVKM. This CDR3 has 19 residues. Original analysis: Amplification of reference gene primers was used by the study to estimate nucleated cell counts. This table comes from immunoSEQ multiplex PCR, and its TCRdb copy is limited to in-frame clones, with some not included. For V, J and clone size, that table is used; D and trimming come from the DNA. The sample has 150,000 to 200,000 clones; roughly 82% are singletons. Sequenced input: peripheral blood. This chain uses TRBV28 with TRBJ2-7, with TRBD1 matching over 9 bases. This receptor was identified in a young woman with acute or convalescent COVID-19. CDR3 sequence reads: CASSPQLLTRTGESYEQYF. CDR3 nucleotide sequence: TGTGCCAGCAGTCCACAGCTTTTAACCCGGACAGGGGAGTCGTACGAGCAGTACTTC.